This T cell receptor (beta chain) was sequenced during a study of cytomegalovirus exposure and HLA in healthy donors. CDR3 length: 14 amino acids. Germline V gene data show CDR1 as ENHRY and CDR2 as SYGVKD. Trimming took 5 bases from V and 3 from J, leaving 13 bases between them. Primers: 60 Vbeta forward and 13 Jbeta reverse. Method: immunoSEQ multiplex PCR; TCRdb's copy keeps in-frame clones and lacks some. The table lists some 170,000 clones, roughly 85% of them singletons. This receptor was identified in a man aged 40-49 years in good health and CMV-seropositive. Sample: PBMCs. The chain recombines TRBV10-3 with TRBJ1-2; tentatively, D is TRBD1 (5 bases). For the CDR3, the DNA is TGTGCCATCAGTCCCCCAGGGCAGGACTATGGCTACACCTTC. Protein sequence: CAISPPGQDYGYTF.